What follows are 12 T cell receptor beta chains derived from one specimen sequenced in a study of tumor-infiltrating lymphocytes in localized non-small cell lung cancer. TCRdb keeps only in-frame clones here, not all; method: immunoSEQ multiplex PCR. Here the sample spans roughly 13,000 clones, 66% being singletons. Sequencing input: lung tumor tissue. The receptors here all came from a human donor with non-small cell lung cancer.

This clone is large within its sample. This chain connects TRBV14 to TRBJ2-5; D is possibly TRBD1 (5 bases). CDR1 and CDR2 (germline): SGHDN, FVKESK. Trimming took 4 bases from V and 2 from J, leaving 8 bases between them. The CDR3 runs 13 residues. CDR3 in DNA: TGTGCCAGCAGCCTGACAGAGCAAGAGACCCAGTACTTC. It translates to CASSLTEQETQYF.

J is TRBJ2-5 and V is TRBV5-4; D remains unclear. The CDR3 consists of 13 residues. In germline, CDR1 is SGHNT, CDR2 YYREEE (reference sequence). V was trimmed by 2 bases and J by 2 bases, leaving 7 bases between them. CDR3 amino acids: CASSFVGQETQYF. CDR3 DNA sequence: TGTGCCAGCAGCTTCGTGGGACAAGAGACCCAGTACTTC.

This chain connects TRBV30 to TRBJ2-2; 7 bases are a match to TRBD2. CDR3 size: 14 residues. V dropped 4 bases and J dropped 5; count of bases not matched to a gene: 7. From germline, CDR1 is GTSNPN and CDR2 SVGIG (reference sequence). The CDR3 reads CAWMWREGTGELFF. DNA of the CDR3: TGTGCCTGGATGTGGAGGGAGGGGACCGGGGAGCTGTTTTTT.

V and J are TRBV5-1 and TRBJ1-3, with no clear D. Germline lookup yields CDR1 SGHRS and CDR2 YFSETQ. V lost 0 bases and J lost 4, with 2 bases in between. CDR3 length: 12 residues. The CDR3: CASSLGGNTIYF. In DNA, the CDR3 is TGCGCCAGCAGCTTGGGGGGAAACACCATATATTTT.

The V and J genes are TRBV2 and TRBJ2-7; D is unclear. The germline gives CDR1 SNHLY, CDR2 FYNNEI. Trimming removed 8 bases at V and 0 bases at J, with 5 bases between. This CDR3 spans 11 amino acids. The CDR3 here is CASGPSYEQYF. CDR3 DNA sequence: TGTGCCAGCGGGCCCTCCTACGAGCAGTACTTC.

The chain uses TRBV5-4 and TRBJ2-1; perhaps TRBD1 as D (7 bases). The V end lost 3 bases, the J end lost 8 bases, and 9 bases lay between the germline ends. This CDR3 contains 12 residues. The germline gives CDR1 SGHNT, CDR2 YYREEE (reference sequence). The DNA of the CDR3 is TGTGCCAGCAGCTCCAGGGGGGATGAGCAGTTCTTC. Its translation is CASSSRGDEQFF.

The rearrangement joins TRBV2 to TRBJ1-1; 7 bases match TRBD1. Germline V gene lookup returns CDR1 SNHLY and CDR2 FYNNEI. With 5 bases clipped from V and 8 bases from J, the junction kept 11 bases outside the gene matches. The CDR3 has 14 amino acids. The CDR3 sequence: CASSSPTGTAEAFF. CDR3 DNA sequence: TGTGCCAGCAGTTCTCCCACAGGGACAGCCGAAGCTTTCTTT.

This clone is classed as medium-sized. The rearrangement links TRBV2 to TRBJ1-4, with a tentative D call TRBD1 (5 bases). This CDR3 is 13 amino acids long. Germline loops: CDR1 SNHLY, CDR2 FYNNEI. Trimming removed 3 bases from V and 8 bases from J, with 10 bases in between. The CDR3 is CASSDRDREKLFF. The CDR3 DNA reads as TGTGCCAGCAGTGACCGGGACCGGGAAAAACTGTTTTTT.

This clone appeared once. CDR3: CASAQGGTQYF. The DNA of the CDR3 is TGCGCCAGCGCCCAGGGAGGGACCCAGTACTTC. This rearrangement joins TRBV5-1 to TRBJ2-5; possible D gene TRBD2, 6 bases. This CDR3 is built from 11 residues. V was pared by 7 bases and J by 7 bases, with 11 bases between. CDR1 is SGHRS and CDR2 is YFSETQ in the germline V gene.

The chain employs TRBV7-2 and TRBJ2-2; D unclear. The germline CDR1 and CDR2 sequences are SGHTA and FQGNSA. The CDR3 contains 16 residues. V lost 5 bases to trimming and J lost 1 base, with 14 bases between them. The CDR3, as DNA: TGTGCCAGCAGCCCCAAAAACCGGTGGAACACCGGGGAGCTGTTTTTT. This translates into CASSPKNRWNTGELFF.

The J gene is TRBJ1-2, the V gene TRBV5-1; the D gene is possibly TRBD1 (6 bases). CDR1 is SGHRS, CDR2 YFSETQ, per germline. This CDR3 spans 13 amino acids. Deletions cut 0 bases from V and 5 bases from J, with 8 bases between. CDR3 amino acids: CASSLDRVYGYTF. As DNA, the CDR3 is TGCGCCAGCAGCTTGGACAGGGTTTATGGCTACACCTTC.

The chain combines TRBV19 with TRBJ1-5; weak D call: TRBD1 (5 bases). The CDR3 is 14 amino acids. Germline V gives CDR1 LNHDA, CDR2 SQIVND (reference sequence). The CDR3: CASGSRVQGQPQHF. The CDR3 bases are TGTGCGAGTGGGAGTAGGGTCCAGGGTCAGCCCCAGCATTTT.